This T cell receptor beta chain was sequenced for a study of OX40 agonist ivuxolimab in advanced cancers. About the study: Every 2 weeks, ivuxolimab was infused into the patients intravenously at between 0.01 and 10 mg/kg.

The CDR3 contains 16 residues. Germline V gives CDR1 PRHDT, CDR2 FYEKMQ (reference sequence). V lost 2 bases and J lost 3, with 13 bases in between. Points from the study as a whole: At doses 0.1 to 3.0 mg/kg, CD4+ and CD8+ clones expanded. More expanded clones were seen, on average, in CD8+ T cells than in CD4+.

Sequenced by immunoSEQ multiplex PCR; TCRdb stores in-frame clones only, minus some. The data show 85,000 to 130,000 clones, 90% seen once. Comments on this clone: Its antigen remains unknown.

The receptor's source is an adult with an advanced solid tumor such as melanoma, head and neck, liver or kidney cancer. The input for sequencing was CD4+ or CD8+ T cells sorted from blood, taken in a trial of the OX40 agonist ivuxolimab. V usage is TRBV13 and J usage is TRBJ1-4; D not certain. The CDR3 sequence: CASSLRSTEPNEKLFF. CDR3 coding DNA: TGTGCCAGCAGCTTAAGGTCGACGGAGCCTAATGAAAAACTGTTTTTT.